This is a list of T cell receptor beta chains from one sample in a study of T-cell memory formation after mild COVID-19. TCRdb ran MiXCR on the 5' RACE reads and lists one entry per CDR3 protein. The sample lists 300,000 to 400,000 distinct CDR3 sequences, roughly 15% occurring once. Sequences were obtained from PBMCs or a T cell subset sorted from them (not recorded which). The source is a man between 18 and 29 years old who had mild COVID-19 (a few samples of this study predate the infection). Cell type and time point are not known. CDR3s include the opening cysteine and the closing phenylalanine or tryptophan. D genes are given only for firm matches. Size is omitted from some rows. Given values are once, few, many or a class for expanded clones.

clone_size	d_call	j_call	v_call	cdr3_nt	cdr3_aa
many	TRBD2	TRBJ2-5	TRBV29-1	TGCAGCGTTGCCCGCGAAGGACTAGCGGGGAGGGAGACCCAGTACTTC	CSVAREGLAGRETQYF
NA	TRBD2	TRBJ2-5	TRBV19	TGTGCCAGTAGTAAGACACTAGCGGAGCACCAAGAGACCCAGTACTTC	CASSKTLAEHQETQYF
NA	NA	TRBJ2-1	TRBV24-1	TGTGCCACCAGTGATTTAACGACAGATTCCTACAATGAGCAGTTCTTC	CATSDLTTDSYNEQFF
many	TRBD2	TRBJ2-1	TRBV5-1	TGCGCCAGCAGCTTGATAGCGGGGCCCGCCAATGAGCAGTTCTTC	CASSLIAGPANEQFF
NA	TRBD2	TRBJ2-3	TRBV20-1	TGCAGTGCTAGTCGGAGTAGCGGGGGGAACTCAGATACGCAGTATTTT	CSASRSSGGNSDTQYF
many	NA	TRBJ2-3	TRBV4-1	TGCGCCAGCAGCCAAGATCATTCAGATACGCAGTATTTT	CASSQDHSDTQYF
NA	TRBD1	TRBJ2-5	TRBV6-5	TGTGCCAGCAGTCCGGGACAGGGGGCGCGGGAGACCCAGTACTTC	CASSPGQGARETQYF
few	NA	TRBJ1-1	TRBV7-2	TGTGCCAGCAGTGACGCGACAGCCCTCGGAACTGAAGCTTTCTTT	CASSDATALGTEAFF
many	NA	TRBJ2-1	TRBV20-1	TGCAGTGCGGTGGGGGTATCGAGCTCCTACAATGAGCAGTTCTTC	CSAVGVSSSYNEQFF
many	TRBD1	TRBJ2-1	TRBV5-1	TGCGCCAGCAGCTTGGGGACAGGGGGCGAAGAGCAGTTCTTC	CASSLGTGGEEQFF
few	NA	TRBJ2-7	TRBV4-2	TGTGCCAGCAGCCAAGAGGGCAGGGTTGACGAGCAGTACTTC	CASSQEGRVDEQYF